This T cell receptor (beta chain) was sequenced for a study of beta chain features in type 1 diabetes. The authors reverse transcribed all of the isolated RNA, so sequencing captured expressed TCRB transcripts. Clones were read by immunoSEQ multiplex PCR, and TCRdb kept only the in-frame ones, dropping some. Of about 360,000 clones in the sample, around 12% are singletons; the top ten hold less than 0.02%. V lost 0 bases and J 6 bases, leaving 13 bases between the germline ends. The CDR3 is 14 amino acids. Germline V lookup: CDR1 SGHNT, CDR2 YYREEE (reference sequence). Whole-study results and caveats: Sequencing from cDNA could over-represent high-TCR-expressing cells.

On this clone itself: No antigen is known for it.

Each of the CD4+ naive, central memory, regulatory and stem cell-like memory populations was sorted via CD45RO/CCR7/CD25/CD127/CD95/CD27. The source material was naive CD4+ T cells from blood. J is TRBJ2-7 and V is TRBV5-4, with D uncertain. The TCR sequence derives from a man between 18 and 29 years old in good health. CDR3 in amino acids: CASSLEPSSGEQYF. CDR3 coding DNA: TGTGCCAGCAGCTTGGAGCCGTCCTCCGGCGAGCAGTACTTC.